The following is a TCR beta chain sequence with its context. Antigen unknown. These data belong to a study of stem cell transplantation in POMP-related autoinflammatory disease. Study-wide context: CD8+ T cells were low and CD4+ cells naive-skewed before transplant.

The data were produced by immunoSEQ multiplex PCR, yet TCRdb's version contains in-frame clones alone and is incomplete. Of more than 25,000 clones in the sample, 88% are singletons; the top ten hold over 0.65%. Broader study findings: In patients with PRAID, every analyzed T-cell subset tended to show lower diversity and higher clonality. In PRAID patients, the number of distinct TRB V-J gene pairings was restricted.

This TCR came from a human donor with POMP-related autoinflammation and immune dysregulation (PRAID). The sequenced sample was CD4+ T cells from PBMCs, obtained before stem cell transplantation.

CDR3 loop: CASNQGGDTQYF. In DNA, the CDR3 is TGTGCCAGCAACCAGGGCGGAGATACGCAGTATTTT. This rearrangement joins TRBV9 to TRBJ2-3; a possible D gene is TRBD1 (5 bases). The V gene's germline CDR1 is SGDLS and CDR2 YYNGEE. CDR3 length: 12 amino acids. Between the trimmed V and J ends, which lost 6 bases and 5 bases, there was a span of 10 bases.